The entry below gives a single T cell receptor (beta chain) sequence along with its context. Its specificity is unknown. Via CD45RO/CCR7/CD25/CD127/CD95/CD27, cells of the CD4+ naive, central memory, regulatory and stem cell-like memory subsets were sorted. The data belong to a study of beta chain features in type 1 diabetes. Expressed TCRB transcripts were sequenced after all isolated RNA was converted to cDNA. Some clones are missing from TCRdb's copy, which holds only in-frame ones; the method was immunoSEQ multiplex PCR. This repertoire shows 100,000 to 150,000 clones, around a sixth found once; its top ten account for roughly 2.5%. V lost 6 bases and J lost 4, with 11 bases in between. There are 13 residues in the CDR3. Germline lookup yields CDR1 SGHRS and CDR2 YFSETQ. Broader study findings: Healthy donors had naive, central memory and Treg TCRB repertoires that appeared less similar than those seen among patients. Researchers report that Type 1 diabetes patients had moderately but significantly shorter TCRB CDR3s across all four CD4+ subsets.

The rearrangement joins TRBV5-1 to TRBJ2-1; D is perhaps TRBD1 (5 bases). Specimen: central memory CD4+ T cells from blood. This receptor was identified in a man aged 18 to 29 with type 1 diabetes. Here the CDR3 DNA reads TGCGCCAGCAATCTAGACAGTTACAATGAGCAGTTCTTC. Amino acids: CASNLDSYNEQFF.